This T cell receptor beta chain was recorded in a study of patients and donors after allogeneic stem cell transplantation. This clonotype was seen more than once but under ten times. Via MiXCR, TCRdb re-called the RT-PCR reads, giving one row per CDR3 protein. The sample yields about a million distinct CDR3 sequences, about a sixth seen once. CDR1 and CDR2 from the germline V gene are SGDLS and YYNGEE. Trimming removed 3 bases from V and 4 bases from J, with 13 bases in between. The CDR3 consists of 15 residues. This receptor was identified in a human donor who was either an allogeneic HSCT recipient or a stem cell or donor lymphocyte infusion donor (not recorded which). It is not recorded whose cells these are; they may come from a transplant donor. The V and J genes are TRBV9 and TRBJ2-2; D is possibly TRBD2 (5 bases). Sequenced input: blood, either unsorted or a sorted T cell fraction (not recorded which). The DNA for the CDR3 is TGTGCCAGCAGCGGCCGGACTGACCCCACCGGGGAGCTGTTTTTT. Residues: CASSGRTDPTGELFF. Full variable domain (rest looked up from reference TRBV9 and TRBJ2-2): DSGVTQTPKHLITATGQRVTLRCSPRSGDLSVYWYQQSLDQGLQFLIQYYNGEERAKGNILERFSAQQFPDLHSELNLSSLELGDSALYFCASSGRTDPTGELFFGEGSRLTVL.